This T cell receptor beta chain was recorded in a study of blood T cell repertoires in COVID-19. Original data processing: How many nucleated cells were present was estimated from reference gene primer amplification. The repertoire was sequenced with immunoSEQ multiplex PCR; TCRdb's copy has only in-frame clones and lacks some. V and J calls and clone size follow that table, whereas D and trimming were derived from the DNA. The sample lists hundreds of thousands of clones; 75% to 90% were seen once. The specimen was PBMCs or T cells enriched from blood (not recorded which). The TCR sequence derives from a woman under 30 who had recovered from COVID-19.

The CDR3, as DNA: TGTGCCAGCAGCCGTCGTCCAGATACGCAGTATTTT. This codes for CASSRRPDTQYF. This chain connects TRBV27 to TRBJ2-3; no clear D. The CDR3 contains 12 residues. Germline V gene data show CDR1 as MNHEY and CDR2 as SMNVEV (reference sequence). Trimming took 6 bases from V and 4 from J, leaving 8 bases between them.